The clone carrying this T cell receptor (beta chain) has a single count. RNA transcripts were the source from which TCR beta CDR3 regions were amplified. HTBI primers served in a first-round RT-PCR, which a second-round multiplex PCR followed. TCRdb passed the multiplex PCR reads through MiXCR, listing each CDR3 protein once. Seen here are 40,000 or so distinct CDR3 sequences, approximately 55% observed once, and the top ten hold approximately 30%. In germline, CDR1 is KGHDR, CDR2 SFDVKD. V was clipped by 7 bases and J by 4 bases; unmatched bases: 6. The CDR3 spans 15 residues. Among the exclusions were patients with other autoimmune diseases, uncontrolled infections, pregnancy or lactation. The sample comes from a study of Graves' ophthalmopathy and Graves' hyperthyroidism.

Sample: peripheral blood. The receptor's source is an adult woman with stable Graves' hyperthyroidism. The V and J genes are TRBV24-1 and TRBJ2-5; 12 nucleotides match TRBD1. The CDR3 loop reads CATSLGTGGGETQYF. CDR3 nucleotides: TGTGCCACCAGCCTGGGGACAGGGGGCGGAGAGACCCAGTACTTC.